Each of the 27 T cell receptor beta chains below was sequenced from the same sample in a study of T cell responses to AZD1222 COVID-19 vaccine. Profiling relied on immunoSEQ multiplex PCR, and the TCRdb table lists in-frame clones only, not all of them. The sample contains 65,000 to 85,000 clones, over 70% of which appear only once. The material sequenced was peripheral blood, taken 28 days after the second AZD1222 dose. All receptors derive from an adult who received the AZD1222 COVID-19 vaccine.

This clone was found once. The chain is built from TRBV19 and TRBJ1-1; D might be TRBD1 (6 bases). Trimming shortened V by 2 bases and J by 4 bases, and 17 bases separated the two germline ends. Germline values: CDR1 LNHDA, CDR2 SQIVND (reference sequence). This CDR3 contains 16 residues. CDR3 nucleotide sequence: TGTGCCAGTAGTATATCGGGGGCGGGGGCGAGCACTGAAGCTTTCTTT. Encoded protein: CASSISGAGASTEAFF.

This sequence joins TRBV5-4 and TRBJ1-5; tentative D call: TRBD1 (6 bases). The V end lost 0 bases, the J end lost 7 bases, and 14 bases lay between the germline ends. The CDR3 loop spans 15 amino acids. The germline V gene has CDR1 SGHNT and CDR2 YYREEE (reference sequence). The CDR3 coding sequence is TGTGCCAGCAGCTTGGGGGGGCAGAAGGGACAGCCCCAGCATTTT. Translating gives CASSLGGQKGQPQHF.

The chain's CDR3 is CASSDATGSATGELFF. The CDR3 nucleotides are TGTGCCAGCAGCGACGCGACAGGAAGTGCCACCGGGGAGCTGTTTTTT. V is TRBV5-4 and J is TRBJ2-2, with TRBD1 as a possible D gene (6 bases). Germline assignment: CDR1 SGHNT and CDR2 YYREEE (reference sequence). CDR3 length equals 16 residues. V lost 4 bases and J 4 bases, leaving 17 bases between the germline ends.

This clone has only a few counts. This chain links TRBV10-2 with TRBJ1-4; D unclear. CDR3 length: 12 amino acids. V shed 0 bases and J shed 7 bases, with 3 bases lying between them. Germline CDR1 WSHSY, CDR2 SAAADI. The CDR3, as DNA: TGCGCCAGCAGTGAGTCGTCTGAAAAACTGTTTTTT. It yields the protein CASSESSEKLFF.

This chain joins TRBV29-1 and TRBJ1-5; unclear D gene. This CDR3 comprises 13 residues. Germline values: CDR1 SQVTM, CDR2 ANQGSEA. V lost 3 bases, J lost 3 bases, and 9 bases lay in between. In DNA, the CDR3 is TGCAGCGTTGAGACGGCAGACAATCAGCCCCAGCATTTT. It codes for CSVETADNQPQHF.

The rearrangement uses TRBV3-1 (or the pseudogene TRBV3-2) and TRBJ1-6, with D possibly TRBD1 on 5 matching bases. Trimming took off 0 bases at V and 9 bases at J, with 9 bases between the two ends. The germline CDR1 and CDR2 sequences are LGHDT and YNNKEL (reference sequence). The CDR3 extends over 14 amino acids. The CDR3 region is CASSQDRVSSPLHF. Here the CDR3 DNA reads TGTGCCAGCAGCCAAGACAGGGTGAGTTCACCCCTCCACTTT.

The chain recombines TRBV5-4 with TRBJ2-3; the match to TRBD2 covers 11 bases. The CDR3 covers 17 residues. With 2 bases clipped from V and 2 bases from J, the junction kept 7 bases outside the gene matches. CDR1 SGHNT and CDR2 YYREEE come from the germline V gene (reference sequence). The CDR3 DNA sequence: TGTGCCAGCAGCTTACGACTAGCGGGGAAGTCCACAGATACGCAGTATTTT. Its protein is CASSLRLAGKSTDTQYF.

This clone was counted between two and nine times. This sequence joins TRBV3-1 (or the pseudogene TRBV3-2) and TRBJ2-7, with 8 bases fitting TRBD1. The ends lost 4 bases at V and 6 bases at J; junction bases unmatched: 2. Germline V gives CDR1 LGHDT, CDR2 YNNKEL (reference sequence). The CDR3 is 12 residues long. CDR3 DNA: TGTGCCAGCAGCCGTACAGGGGGCGAGCAGTACTTC. Translating it yields CASSRTGGEQYF.

The chain combines TRBV7-3 with TRBJ2-1, with a weak D call TRBD2 (6 bases). In germline, CDR1 is SGHTA, CDR2 FQGTGA. The V and J ends lost 5 bases and 4 bases respectively, with 15 bases between them. This CDR3 is built from 15 residues. The CDR3 loop reads CASSRGANGYNEQFF. The CDR3 nucleotides read TGTGCCAGCAGCCGCGGGGCTAATGGGTACAATGAGCAGTTCTTC.

CDR3 amino acids: CASSTSGGAGNEQFF. CDR3 nucleotide sequence: TGTGCCAGCAGTACTAGCGGGGGGGCAGGTAATGAGCAGTTCTTC. The chain recombines TRBV13 with TRBJ2-1; 13 nucleotides align to TRBD2. Germline V gene lookup returns CDR1 PRHDT and CDR2 FYEKMQ (reference sequence). V lost 6 bases to trimming and J lost 7 bases; unmatched junction nucleotides: 6. The CDR3 is 15 residues long.

The chain's CDR3 is CASSDINLNTEAFF. In DNA, the CDR3 is TGTGCCAGCAGTGACATAAACTTGAACACTGAAGCTTTCTTT. The chain recombines TRBV25-1 with TRBJ1-1; no clear D gene. CDR1 and CDR2 (germline): MGHDK, SYGVNS. This CDR3 contains 14 residues. The V and J ends lost 3 bases and 0 bases respectively, with 8 bases between them.

The chain carries TRBV7-9 and TRBJ1-2, with D unresolved. This CDR3 has 12 residues. CDR1 and CDR2 from the germline V gene are SEHNR and FQNEAQ (reference sequence). Trimming cost V 1 base and J 13 bases, with 13 bases left between them. As DNA, the CDR3 is TGTGCCAGCAGCTTAGAGCTCGCGGAGGGCACCTTC. It is translated as CASSLELAEGTF.

The chain joins TRBV30 to TRBJ1-6; perhaps TRBD1 as D (6 bases). Germline CDR1 reads GTSNPN; CDR2 reads SVGIG (reference sequence). The CDR3 has 15 amino acids. This CDR3 reads CGLEPIGGRKGPLHF. CDR3 nucleotides: TGTGGCCTGGAGCCCATCGGGGGCCGGAAAGGGCCCCTCCACTTT.

In this sample, this clone turned up a few times. The chain recombines TRBV29-1 with TRBJ2-7; no definite D call. The V gene lost 5 bases and the J gene lost 0 bases, with 5 bases spanning the gap. The CDR3 is 11 residues long. Germline assignment: CDR1 SQVTM and CDR2 ANQGSEA. Here the CDR3 DNA reads TGCAGCGTTTCGACCTCCTACGAGCAGTACTTC. Protein product: CSVSTSYEQYF.

The chain is built from TRBV5-4 and TRBJ2-3; unclear D gene. Trimming removed 4 bases at V and 0 bases at J, with 3 bases between. The CDR3 consists of 12 residues. Germline V gene data show CDR1 as SGHNT and CDR2 as YYREEE (reference sequence). In DNA form, the CDR3 reads TGTGCCAGCAGCCCAAGCACAGATACGCAGTATTTT. This codes for CASSPSTDTQYF.

The gene calls are TRBV6-2 or TRBV6-3 and TRBJ1-2; D gene uncertain. The germline gives CDR1 MNHEY, CDR2 SVGEGT. Trimming removed 2 bases from V and 2 bases from J, with 9 bases in between. This CDR3 is 14 amino acids long. CDR3 DNA sequence: TGTGCCAGCAGTTACAACCAGGAAAACTATGGCTACACCTTC. Protein: CASSYNQENYGYTF.

The chain has TRBV12-3 or TRBV12-4 and TRBJ2-3; no clear D gene. Trimming stripped 3 bases from V and 2 bases from J, with 3 bases between. The CDR3 has 12 residues. Here the CDR3 reads CASSLITDTQYF. The CDR3 coding sequence is TGTGCCAGCAGTTTGATCACAGATACGCAGTATTTT.

The CDR3 coding sequence is TGTGCCAGCAGCTTAGTTGTGGGGGTCTACACAGATACGCAGTATTTT. It specifies CASSLVVGVYTDTQYF. This sequence joins TRBV7-9 and TRBJ2-3; D assignment may be TRBD1 or TRBD2 (5 bases each). CDR1 is SEHNR and CDR2 is FQNEAQ in the germline V gene (reference sequence). The CDR3 extends over 16 amino acids. Trimming pared 1 base from V and 2 bases from J, leaving 13 bases between.

This clone was observed a single time. This chain's CDR3 is CASSLRGVGYNSPLHF. The DNA of the CDR3 is TGTGCCAGCAGTTTAAGGGGAGTCGGCTATAATTCACCCCTCCACTTT. V usage is TRBV28 and J usage is TRBJ1-6; the D gene is possibly TRBD1 (5 bases). Germline CDR1 reads MDHEN; CDR2 reads SYDVKM. Trimming took off 2 bases at V and 3 bases at J, with 11 bases between the two ends. The CDR3 sequence is 16 residues long.

This sequence joins TRBV7-9 and TRBJ2-2, with 12 bases aligning to TRBD2. J gave up 8 bases and V 4 bases, and 5 bases lay outside the gene matches. The CDR3 spans 15 residues. Germline CDR1 and CDR2: SEHNR and FQNEAQ (reference sequence). CDR3 amino acids: CASSWTSGVTGELFF. CDR3 in DNA: TGTGCCAGCAGCTGGACTAGCGGGGTAACTGGGGAGCTGTTTTTT.

This clone occurred once. The J gene is TRBJ1-1, the V gene TRBV29-1; D possibly corresponds to TRBD1 (5 bases). The CDR3 has 15 residues. Trimming pared 4 bases from V and 4 bases from J, leaving 19 bases between. Germline V gene data show CDR1 as SQVTM and CDR2 as ANQGSEA. The CDR3 loop reads CSVGSRDSGRTEAFF. The CDR3 DNA sequence: TGCAGCGTTGGTTCTAGGGACTCCGGGCGCACTGAAGCTTTCTTT.

The V and J genes are TRBV28 and TRBJ2-5; 7 bases are shared with TRBD2. CDR1 and CDR2 from the germline V gene are MDHEN and SYDVKM. The V segment lost 6 bases and the J segment 5 bases; nucleotides outside the gene matches: 15. This CDR3 has 16 residues. The CDR3 nucleotides are TGTGCCAGCAGCCAAATTTCAGGGTCGCGGGGGGAGACCCAGTACTTC. Protein: CASSQISGSRGETQYF.

This clone is a singleton in its sample. The V gene is TRBV9, the J gene TRBJ1-6; 11 nucleotides agree with TRBD1. After removal of 0 bases from V and 7 bases from J, the junction contained 3 bases not matched to a gene. Germline CDR1 SGDLS, CDR2 YYNGEE. The CDR3 extends over 16 amino acids. The CDR3 loop reads CASSVVGTGGNSPLHF. The CDR3 DNA is TGTGCCAGCAGCGTAGTGGGGACAGGGGGGAATTCACCCCTCCACTTT.

Only one count was recorded for this clone. The gene calls are TRBV21-1 and TRBJ1-2; TRBD1 is taken as the D call from the table, unchecked against the DNA. TRBV21-1 is marked as a pseudogene. The CDR3 has 13 residues. CDR3 sequence: CASSKGTVYGYTF. For the CDR3, the DNA is TGTGCCAGCAGCAAAGGGACAGTCTATGGCTACACCTTC.

This chain joins TRBV9 and TRBJ1-6, with no clear D. Germline CDR1 is SGDLS and CDR2 is YYNGEE. V lost 4 bases to trimming and J lost 10 bases, with 12 bases between them. The CDR3 consists of 13 residues. The CDR3 region is CASSFGPGSPLHF. The CDR3 DNA reads as TGTGCCAGCAGCTTCGGCCCCGGGTCACCCCTCCACTTT.

The gene calls are TRBV11-2 and TRBJ1-4; TRBD1 aligns across 7 bases. V shed 5 bases and J 8 bases; nucleotides not matched to a gene: 11. The CDR3 runs to 15 residues. Germline assignment: CDR1 SGHAT and CDR2 FQNNGV. CDR3: CASSPNRGAGEKLFF. For the CDR3, the DNA is TGTGCCAGCAGCCCTAACAGGGGCGCTGGGGAAAAACTGTTTTTT.

The chain couples TRBV2 to TRBJ1-2; D ambiguous. The V end lost 8 bases, the J end lost 0 bases, and 13 bases lay between the germline ends. The CDR3 loop spans 14 amino acids. Germline loops: CDR1 SNHLY, CDR2 FYNNEI. The CDR3 sequence is CASPLGGTNYGYTF. The CDR3 bases are TGTGCCAGCCCACTGGGCGGAACTAACTATGGCTACACCTTC.